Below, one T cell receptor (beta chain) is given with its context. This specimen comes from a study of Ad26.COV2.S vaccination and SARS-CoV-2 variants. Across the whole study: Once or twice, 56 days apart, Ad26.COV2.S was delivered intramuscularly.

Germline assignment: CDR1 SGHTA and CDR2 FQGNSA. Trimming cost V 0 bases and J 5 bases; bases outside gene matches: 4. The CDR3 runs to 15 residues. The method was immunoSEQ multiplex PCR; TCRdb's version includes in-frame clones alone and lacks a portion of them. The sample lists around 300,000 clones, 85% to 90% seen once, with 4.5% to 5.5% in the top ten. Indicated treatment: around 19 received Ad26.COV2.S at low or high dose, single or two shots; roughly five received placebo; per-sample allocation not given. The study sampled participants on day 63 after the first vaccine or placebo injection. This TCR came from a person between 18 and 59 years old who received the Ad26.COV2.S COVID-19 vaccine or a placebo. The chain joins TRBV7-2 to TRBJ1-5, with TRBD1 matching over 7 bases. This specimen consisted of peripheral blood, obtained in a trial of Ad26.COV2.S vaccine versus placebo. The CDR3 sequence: CASSLAGQVHQPQHF. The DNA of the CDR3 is TGTGCCAGCAGCTTAGCCGGACAGGTTCATCAGCCCCAGCATTTT. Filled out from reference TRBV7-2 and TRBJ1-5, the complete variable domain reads GAGVSQSPSNKVTEKGKDVELRCDPISGHTALYWYRQSLGQGLEFLIYFQGNSAPDKSGLPSDRFSAERTGGSVSTLTIQRTQQEDSAVYLCASSLAGQVHQPQHFGDGTRLSIL.